This TCR beta chain emerged from a study of shared clonotypes between healthy human individuals. The table came from immunoSEQ multiplex PCR; TCRdb's copy has only in-frame clones and leaves some out. The sample shows over 850,000 clones, 75% to 85% of them seen only once. The sequenced material came from memory CD4+ T cells from PBMCs. Subset noted: CD45RA-negative fraction. This sequence was found in a man younger than 30 in good health. Some clones in this sample may be carry-over from other donors' samples.

CDR3 coding DNA: TGCGCCAGCAGCTTGTGGGCTAGCGGGCAGTACAATGAGCAGTTCTTC. Translation gives CASSLWASGQYNEQFF. The rearrangement links TRBV5-1 to TRBJ2-1, with TRBD2 matching over 8 bases. V lost 1 base and J lost 4; bases outside the gene matches: 7. This CDR3 is built from 16 residues. The germline gives CDR1 SGHRS, CDR2 YFSETQ.